A single sample is the source of the 5 T cell receptor beta chains below, sequenced in a study of T cell responses to AZD1222 COVID-19 vaccine. Assay used: immunoSEQ multiplex PCR; TCRdb lists only in-frame clones, some missing. The sample carries some 150,000 clones, roughly nine tenths recorded once. This material consisted of peripheral blood, taken on day 0 of MenACWY control vaccination. These receptors were collected from an adult in good health.

The chain carries TRBV21-1 and TRBJ1-2; the table's D call, TRBD1, was not checked against the DNA. TRBV21-1 is a pseudogene. The CDR3 loop spans 14 amino acids. The CDR3 here is CASTPRDRVYGYTF. CDR3 coding DNA: TGTGCCAGCACCCCCCGGGACAGGGTCTACGGCTACACCTTC.

The chain has TRBV7-2 and TRBJ1-4; TRBD1 matches 10 bases. Germline CDR1 reads SGHTA; CDR2 reads FQGNSA. V lost 7 bases to trimming and J lost 7 bases; unmatched junction nucleotides: 9. This CDR3 is 15 amino acids long. This CDR3 is CASTSDRGRAEKLFF. CDR3 DNA sequence: TGTGCCAGCACCAGTGACAGGGGGCGGGCTGAAAAACTGTTTTTT.

This clone was seen once. V and J are TRBV19 and TRBJ1-4; D is perhaps TRBD1 (5 bases). From germline, CDR1 is LNHDA and CDR2 SQIVND (reference sequence). Trimming stripped 6 bases from V and 8 bases from J, with 22 bases between. The length of the CDR3 is 16 residues. The CDR3, as DNA: TGTGCCAGTAGCCTCCTCCGTAAAGGTTGGGGCGAAAAACTGTTTTTT. Its protein is CASSLLRKGWGEKLFF.

The CDR3 DNA follows: TGTGCCAGCAGTTCTCAGGGGGTACGGGAGACCCAGTACTTC. Amino acid sequence: CASSSQGVRETQYF. This chain uses TRBV28 with TRBJ2-5; 7 bases line up with TRBD1. Germline V gene lookup returns CDR1 MDHEN and CDR2 SYDVKM. V dropped 4 bases and J dropped 5; count of bases not matched to a gene: 7. The CDR3 length is 14 residues.

DNA for the CDR3: TGTGCCAGTAGTTTCCTAGCGGGAGGGCCCGACAATGAGCAGTTCTTC. Protein: CASSFLAGGPDNEQFF. The gene calls are TRBV19 and TRBJ2-1; 12 bases line up with TRBD2. The V gene end was trimmed by 5 bases and the J gene end by 5 bases; junction bases not matched to a gene: 7. The CDR3 runs 16 residues. Germline V gene sequence: CDR1 LNHDA, CDR2 SQIVND (reference sequence).